The 8 T cell receptor beta chains below come from one sample, sequenced in a study of blood T cell repertoires in COVID-19. Here immunoSEQ multiplex PCR was the method, and the copy in TCRdb shows in-frame clones only, minus some. Of roughly 400,000 clones listed, around nine tenths are singletons. Sequencing was carried out using PBMCs or T cells enriched from blood (not recorded which). The receptors derive from a woman in her forties or fifties who had recovered from COVID-19.

The CDR3 region has the DNA TGTGCCAGTAGTATAGACATTTCAGGGGCCTATGGCTACACCTTC. This encodes CASSIDISGAYGYTF. The V and J genes are TRBV19 and TRBJ1-2; a weak D match, TRBD1 (6 bases). CDR3 length equals 15 residues. The germline V gene has CDR1 LNHDA and CDR2 SQIVND (reference sequence). The V and J ends lost 0 bases and 4 bases respectively, with 12 bases between them.

The sample holds a few counts of this clone. This chain links TRBV20-1 with TRBJ2-1, with D uncertain. V lost 4 bases and J 8 bases, leaving 6 bases between the germline ends. This CDR3 contains 10 residues. Germline V gene lookup returns CDR1 DFQATT and CDR2 SNEGSKA (reference sequence). CDR3 in amino acids: CSATPDEQFF. The CDR3 coding sequence is TGCAGTGCTACTCCGGATGAGCAGTTCTTC.

There are a few counts of this clone. The chain has TRBV5-1 and TRBJ1-1; a weak D match, TRBD1 (6 bases). CDR1 is SGHRS, CDR2 YFSETQ, per germline. V shed 0 bases and J shed 12 bases, with 15 bases lying between them. The CDR3 runs to 13 residues. In DNA, the CDR3 is TGCGCCAGCAGCTTGGTGGGGGCCAGGGAGACTTTCTTT. Residues: CASSLVGARETFF.

This chain joins TRBV5-4 and TRBJ2-7, with TRBD1 matching over 7 bases. The CDR3 runs 14 residues. V shed 2 bases, J shed 5 bases, and the junction held 7 bases outside the gene matches. From germline, CDR1 is SGHNT and CDR2 YYREEE (reference sequence). In DNA form, the CDR3 reads TGTGCCAGCAGCTTATCAGGGGGTAAGGACGAGCAGTACTTC. It encodes CASSLSGGKDEQYF. Full variable domain (missing parts from reference TRBV5-4 and TRBJ2-7): ETGVTQSPTHLIKTRGQQVTLRCSSQSGHNTVSWYQQALGQGPQFIFQYYREEENGRGNFPPRFSGLQFPNYSSELNVNALELDDSALYLCASSLSGGKDEQYFGPGTRLTVT.

The chain couples TRBV7-8 to TRBJ2-7; perhaps TRBD1 as D (7 bases). Trimming stripped 6 bases from V and 3 bases from J, with 21 bases between. The CDR3 is 16 amino acids. Germline values: CDR1 SGHVS, CDR2 FQNEAQ. The CDR3 sequence is CASRPSIRGEDYEQYF. CDR3 nucleotides: TGTGCCAGCAGACCCTCGATCAGGGGGGAGGACTACGAGCAGTACTTC.

The chain has TRBV7-8 and TRBJ1-4, with a weak D call TRBD1 (6 bases). In germline, CDR1 is SGHVS, CDR2 FQNEAQ. V lost 2 bases and J 0 bases, leaving 10 bases between the germline ends. The CDR3 consists of 16 residues. The DNA for the CDR3 is TGTGCCAGCAGCTTATGGACAGATTCAACTAATGAAAAACTGTTTTTT. Its translation is CASSLWTDSTNEKLFF.

This rearrangement joins TRBV6-2 or TRBV6-3 to TRBJ1-3, with D perhaps TRBD1 (6 bases). Germline CDR1 reads MNHEY; CDR2 reads SVGEGT. The length of the CDR3 is 16 residues. The ends were cut back, 2 bases at V and 0 bases at J, with 11 bases in the middle. CDR3 region: CASSYPPTGSGNTIYF. The CDR3 nucleotides read TGTGCCAGCAGTTACCCCCCGACAGGCTCTGGAAACACCATATATTTT.

This clone was counted once. The chain is built from TRBV7-9 and TRBJ1-2, with a possible D match to TRBD1 (5 bases). Trimming pared 2 bases from V and 6 bases from J, leaving 19 bases between. Germline V gene sequence: CDR1 SEHNR, CDR2 FQNEAQ (reference sequence). This CDR3 comprises 16 residues. DNA for the CDR3: TGTGCCAGCAGCTTATTGCAGGGAACTCGCGATCATGGCTACACCTTC. Residues: CASSLLQGTRDHGYTF. Complete variable domain (other parts from reference TRBV7-9 and TRBJ1-2): DTGVSQNPRHKITKRGQNVTFRCDPISEHNRLYWYRQTLGQGPEFLTYFQNEAQLEKSRLLSDRFSAERPKGSFSTLEIQRTEQGDSAMYLCASSLLQGTRDHGYTFGSGTRLTVV.